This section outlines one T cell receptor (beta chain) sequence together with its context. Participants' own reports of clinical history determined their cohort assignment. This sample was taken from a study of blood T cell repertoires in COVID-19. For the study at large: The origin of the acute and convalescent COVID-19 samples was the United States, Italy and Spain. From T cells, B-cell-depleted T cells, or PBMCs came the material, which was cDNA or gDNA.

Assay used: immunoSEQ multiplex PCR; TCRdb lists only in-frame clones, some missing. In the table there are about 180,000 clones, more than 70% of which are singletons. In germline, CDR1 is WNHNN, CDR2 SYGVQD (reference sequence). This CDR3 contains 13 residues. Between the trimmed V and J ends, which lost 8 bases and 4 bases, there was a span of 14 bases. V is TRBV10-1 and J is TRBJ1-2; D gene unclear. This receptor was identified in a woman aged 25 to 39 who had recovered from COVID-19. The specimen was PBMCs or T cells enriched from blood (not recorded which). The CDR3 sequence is CASSPDNSYGYTF. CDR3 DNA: TGCGCCAGCTCACCCGACAATTCCTATGGCTACACCTTC.